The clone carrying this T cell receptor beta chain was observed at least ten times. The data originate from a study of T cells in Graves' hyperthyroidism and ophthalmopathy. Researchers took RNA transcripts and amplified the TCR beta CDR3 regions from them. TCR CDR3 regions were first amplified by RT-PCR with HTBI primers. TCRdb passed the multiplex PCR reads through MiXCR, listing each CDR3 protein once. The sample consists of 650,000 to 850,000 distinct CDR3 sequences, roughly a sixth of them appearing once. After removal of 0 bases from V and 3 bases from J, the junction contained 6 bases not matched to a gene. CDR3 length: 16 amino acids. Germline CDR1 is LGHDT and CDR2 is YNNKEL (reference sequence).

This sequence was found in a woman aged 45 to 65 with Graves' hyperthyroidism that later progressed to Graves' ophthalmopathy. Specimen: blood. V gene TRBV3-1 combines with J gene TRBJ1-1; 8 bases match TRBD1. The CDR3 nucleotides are TGTGCCAGCAGCCAAGAAAAAGCAGGGGGCGACACTGAAGCTTTCTTT. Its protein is CASSQEKAGGDTEAFF.